This T cell receptor (beta chain) was documented in a study of cytomegalovirus exposure and HLA in healthy donors. Though nominally healthy at sampling, donors likely had unrecorded immune exposures. Vbeta (60) and Jbeta (13) primers were used in the PCR. Produced via immunoSEQ multiplex PCR; TCRdb's table is partial and in-frame only. This table has 100,000 to 120,000 clones, 65% to 80% appearing once. Study-wide results and limits: The authors reported that TCR beta sequences could predict HLA-A and HLA-B alleles. These predictions were accurate for most subjects in the first cohort. The authors later linked a missense DCLRE1C variant to TCR beta V- and J-gene trimming.

Remarks on this clone: Its antigen is not identified.

Germline assignment: CDR1 MNHEY and CDR2 SMNVEV (reference sequence). This CDR3 region has 15 residues. V lost 6 bases to trimming and J lost 0 bases; unmatched junction nucleotides: 7. The specimen was PBMCs. The gene calls are TRBV27 and TRBJ1-1; 7 bases map to TRBD1. The TCR sequence derives from a male donor in good health and CMV-seronegative. This chain's CDR3 is CASSYRGLMNTEAFF. In nucleotides, the CDR3 is TGTGCCAGCAGCTACAGGGGACTCATGAACACTGAAGCTTTCTTT.